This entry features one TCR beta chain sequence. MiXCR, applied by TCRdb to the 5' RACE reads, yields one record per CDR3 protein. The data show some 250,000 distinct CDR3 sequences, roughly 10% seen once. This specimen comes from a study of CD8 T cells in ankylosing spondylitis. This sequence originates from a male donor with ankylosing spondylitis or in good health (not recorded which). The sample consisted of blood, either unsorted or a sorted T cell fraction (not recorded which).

The chain's CDR3 is CASSRQGAGNEQFF. The CDR3 nucleotides are TGTGCCAGCTCAAGACAGGGAGCTGGCAATGAGCAGTTCTTC. V usage is TRBV12-3 or TRBV12-4 and J usage is TRBJ2-1, with 7 positions matching TRBD1. The CDR3 runs to 14 residues. Trimming removed 8 bases from V and 6 bases from J; junction bases left unmatched: 10.